Described below is a single TCR beta chain sequence and its context. The data are from a study of early stage breast cancer tumors. Overall study: Samples were sequenced at 7.5 to 10-fold average coverage.

Generated by immunoSEQ multiplex PCR, the TCRdb table keeps only in-frame clones and is missing some. The repertoire has 5,900 or so clones, about two thirds of them found once; the top ten carry 9% to 9.5%. The receptor was isolated from a person aged 55 to 69 with breast cancer. The sequencing sample was made of breast tumor tissue.

The CDR3 spells CASSVVRFGREDCEQYF. The DNA of the CDR3 is TGTGCCAGCAGTGTAGTGAGGTTTGGTCGGGAGGATTGCGAGCAGTACTTC. The chain recombines TRBV2 with TRBJ2-7, with 7 positions matching TRBD2. Per germline, CDR1 SNHLY and CDR2 FYNNEI. The V and J ends lost 4 bases and 6 bases, in that order; junction bases with no gene match: 18. The CDR3 is 17 residues long.